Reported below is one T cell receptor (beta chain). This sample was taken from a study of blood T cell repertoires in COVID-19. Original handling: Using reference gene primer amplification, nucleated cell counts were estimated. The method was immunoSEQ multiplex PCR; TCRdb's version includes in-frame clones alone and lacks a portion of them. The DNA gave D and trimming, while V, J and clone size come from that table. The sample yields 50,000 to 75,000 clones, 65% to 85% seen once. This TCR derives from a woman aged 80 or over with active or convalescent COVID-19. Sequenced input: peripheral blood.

CDR3 sequence (DNA): TGTGCCAGTACCGCTCCAGGGTTTGGAACTGAAGCTTTCTTT. Translation: CASTAPGFGTEAFF. The chain uses TRBV19 and TRBJ1-1, with D perhaps matching TRBD1 (5 bases). Germline values: CDR1 LNHDA, CDR2 SQIVND (reference sequence). V was cut by 7 bases and J by 5 bases, with 17 bases left in between. This CDR3 comprises 14 residues.